The table lists the clone carrying this TCR beta chain with many counts. The sample originates from a study of T cells in Graves' hyperthyroidism and ophthalmopathy. Uncontrolled infection, other autoimmune disease, pregnancy or lactation disqualified patients from enrolment. PBMCs were obtained from 9 to 10 ml fresh peripheral blood. Regions amplified from RNA transcripts were the TCR beta CDR3 regions. Using the HTBI primer set, a first-round RT-PCR was run on the TCR CDR3. TCRdb itself ran the multiplex PCR reads through MiXCR, one entry per CDR3 protein. This table has fewer than 800,000 distinct CDR3 sequences, 15% to 20% appearing once. This CDR3 is built from 16 residues. The J segment lost 4 bases and the V segment lost 4 bases, leaving 9 bases of the junction unmatched. Germline loops: CDR1 SGDLS, CDR2 YYNGEE.

The receptor comes from a man between 18 and 35 years old with Graves' hyperthyroidism. The chain couples TRBV9 to TRBJ1-4; the match to TRBD1 covers 8 bases. The sample consisted of blood. In DNA form, the CDR3 reads TGTGCCAGCAGCCCCTGGACAGGGCGGGATAATGAAAAACTGTTTTTT. As protein: CASSPWTGRDNEKLFF.